One and the same sample provided the 24 T cell receptor beta chains below, sequenced in a study of memory CD4+ T cells and cytomegalovirus serostatus. The protocol was immunoSEQ multiplex PCR, while the TCRdb copy is restricted to in-frame clones and leaves out a portion. Of about 27,000 clones in the sample, 60% to 85% are singletons; the top ten hold 0.85% to 1.2%. The sort gate was single viable CD3+CD4+CD8-CD45RO+ cells for memory CD4+ T cells. The sequencing input was memory CD4+ T cells from blood. These receptors were taken from an adult in good health and CMV-seronegative.

The rearrangement joins TRBV6-5 to TRBJ1-4; a possible D gene is TRBD1 (6 bases). CDR3 length equals 14 residues. V was shortened by 10 bases and J by 5 bases, with 17 bases between the two germline ends. Germline V gives CDR1 MNHEY, CDR2 SVGAGI. This chain's CDR3 is CATLPGGTNEKLFF. DNA of the CDR3: TGTGCCACACTTCCCGGGGGCACAAATGAAAAACTGTTTTTT.

The chain employs TRBV5-4 and TRBJ2-5, with D possibly TRBD2 on 6 matching bases. The CDR3 consists of 12 residues. Germline assignment: CDR1 SGHNT and CDR2 YYREEE (reference sequence). The CDR3 sequence is CASGGSQETQYF. The CDR3 nucleotides are TGTGCTTCCGGGGGTAGCCAAGAGACCCAGTACTTC.

This clone was seen just once. This chain uses TRBV7-3 with TRBJ2-2; D is perhaps TRBD2 (5 bases). Trimming removed 4 bases from V and 6 bases from J, with 6 bases in between. The V gene's germline CDR1 is SGHTA and CDR2 FQGTGA. There are 12 residues in the CDR3. CDR3 in DNA: TGTGCCAGCAGCTCCGGGGCCGGGGAGCTGTTTTTT. It translates to CASSSGAGELFF.

This CDR3 is CASSYLRDRRISEQFF. The DNA for the CDR3 is TGTGCCAGCAGTTACCTTAGGGATCGCCGGATAAGTGAGCAGTTCTTC. This chain links TRBV6-5 with TRBJ2-1; D gene uncertain. The germline CDR1 and CDR2 sequences are MNHEY and SVGAGI. The CDR3 runs to 16 residues. V lost 2 bases and J lost 9, with 20 bases in between.

The V gene is TRBV28, the J gene TRBJ2-5, with 10 bases identical to TRBD1. From germline, CDR1 is MDHEN and CDR2 SYDVKM. There are 16 residues in the CDR3. J lost 6 bases, V lost 5 bases, and 12 bases had no gene match. This CDR3 reads CASSPRGQGLLKTQYF. In DNA, the CDR3 is TGTGCCAGCAGTCCCAGGGGACAGGGGTTATTGAAGACCCAGTACTTC.

The J gene is TRBJ2-3, the V gene TRBV6-1, with a tentative D call TRBD2 (7 bases). The length of the CDR3 is 14 residues. Per the germline V gene, CDR1 is MNHNS and CDR2 is SASEGT. Trimming left V 6 bases short and J 6 bases short, with 16 bases between. The CDR3 spells CASSEGGMEDTQYF. The CDR3 nucleotides read TGTGCCAGCAGCGAGGGGGGGATGGAGGATACGCAGTATTTT.

The chain is built from TRBV6-1 and TRBJ1-1, with 7 nucleotides matching TRBD1. Germline assignment: CDR1 MNHNS and CDR2 SASEGT. The length of the CDR3 is 13 residues. With V trimmed by 7 bases and J by 5 bases, 7 bases remained unmatched. CDR3 in DNA: TGTGCCAGCAATAGGGGGCTGTGGACTGAAGCTTTCTTT. Translation: CASNRGLWTEAFF.

The gene calls are TRBV28 and TRBJ1-2, with D maybe TRBD1 (5 bases). Trimming removed 4 bases from V and 6 bases from J, with 9 bases in between. The germline CDR1 and CDR2 sequences are MDHEN and SYDVKM. The CDR3 length is 12 residues. CDR3 DNA sequence: TGTGCCAGCAGTTGGCGGGGGGATGGCTACACCTTC. It specifies CASSWRGDGYTF.

CDR3 in amino acids: CASRCTAGHAGEYF. The CDR3 DNA sequence: TGCGCCAGCAGGTGTACCGCGGGGCATGCCGGTGAGTACTTC. The genes are TRBV10-1 and TRBJ2-5; a possible D gene is TRBD2 (6 bases). Germline V gene data show CDR1 as WNHNN and CDR2 as SYGVQD (reference sequence). This CDR3 spans 14 amino acids. V was pared by 6 bases and J by 12 bases, with 23 bases between.

This chain joins TRBV7-2 and TRBJ2-7; 7 nucleotides line up with TRBD1. Germline assignment: CDR1 SGHTA and CDR2 FQGNSA. This CDR3 has 13 amino acids. V lost 5 bases and J lost 4; bases outside the gene matches: 5. The CDR3 bases are TGTGCCAGCAGCACCGGGACAGTTTACGAGCAGTACTTC. Translation gives CASSTGTVYEQYF.

The chain employs TRBV28 and TRBJ1-5; D call uncertain. CDR3 length: 15 residues. Trimming cost V 1 base and J 2 bases, with 9 bases left between them. From germline, CDR1 is MDHEN and CDR2 SYDVKM. CDR3 sequence reads: CASSLLGAGNQPQHF. Here the CDR3 DNA reads TGTGCCAGCAGTTTATTGGGAGCTGGCAATCAGCCCCAGCATTTT.

This clone was recorded a few times. CDR3 bases: TGTGCCAGCTCCGGGAGGGGGAGGAACACTGAAGCTTTCTTT. Amino acid sequence: CASSGRGRNTEAFF. The rearrangement uses TRBV7-9 and TRBJ1-1, with D perhaps matching TRBD1 (6 bases). The V gene lost 8 bases and the J gene lost 1 base, with 14 bases spanning the gap. This CDR3 contains 14 residues. The V gene's germline CDR1 is SEHNR and CDR2 FQNEAQ (reference sequence).

The gene calls are TRBV7-8 and TRBJ2-7; TRBD2 agrees at 10 bases. This CDR3 is built from 16 residues. Germline V gene data show CDR1 as SGHVS and CDR2 as FQNEAQ. The V gene end was trimmed by 5 bases and the J gene end by 6 bases; junction bases not matched to a gene: 13. CDR3 nucleotide sequence: TGTGCCAGCAGCCTTCGGGCTAGCGGGAGTTCCGGCGAGCAGTACTTC. It is translated as CASSLRASGSSGEQYF.

The chain combines TRBV7-9 with TRBJ2-1; 9 bases are a match to TRBD1. This CDR3 has 16 residues. CDR1 is SEHNR and CDR2 is FQNEAQ in the germline V gene (reference sequence). J lost 4 bases, V lost 5 bases, and 9 bases had no gene match. Written as DNA, the CDR3 is TGTGCCAGCAGCCACGGCCGGGACAGGGAGTACAATGAGCAGTTCTTC. It is translated as CASSHGRDREYNEQFF.

The V call is TRBV30, the J call TRBJ1-1, with D possibly matching TRBD1 (6 bases). Trimming removed 3 bases from V and 1 base from J, with 12 bases in between. CDR1 and CDR2 (germline): GTSNPN, SVGIG (reference sequence). The CDR3 is 14 residues long. CDR3 loop: CAWSRSGANTEAFF. The CDR3 coding sequence is TGTGCCTGGAGCCGTTCAGGGGCGAACACTGAAGCTTTCTTT.

The CDR3 loop reads CASGLGGRGDTDTQYF. CDR3 nucleotide sequence: TGTGCTAGTGGTTTGGGAGGGCGGGGGGACACAGATACGCAGTATTTT. This chain links TRBV12-5 with TRBJ2-3; 8 bases are a match to TRBD2. Germline assignment: CDR1 LGHNT and CDR2 FRNRAP. The V segment lost 1 base and the J segment 2 bases; nucleotides outside the gene matches: 5. The CDR3 covers 16 residues.

This clone was observed a handful of times. J is TRBJ2-3 and V is TRBV10-2; D gene ambiguous. V shed 5 bases and J shed 2 bases, with 8 bases lying between them. This CDR3 spans 13 amino acids. Germline CDR1 is WSHSY and CDR2 is SAAADI. CDR3 DNA sequence: TGCGCCAGCAGTACCCCCCCCACAGATACGCAGTATTTT. This gives the protein CASSTPPTDTQYF.

The chain employs TRBV5-1 and TRBJ2-3; 12 nucleotides agree with TRBD2. Germline CDR1 reads SGHRS; CDR2 reads YFSETQ. This CDR3 has 16 residues. Losses at the gene ends were 0 bases for V and 6 bases for J; bases not matched to a gene: 5. The CDR3, as DNA: TGCGCCAGCAGCTTGGGGACTAGCGGGACGTCCGATACGCAGTATTTT. Its translation: CASSLGTSGTSDTQYF.

The chain recombines TRBV5-6 with TRBJ1-2; D unresolved. This CDR3 has 13 residues. Germline assignment: CDR1 SGHDT and CDR2 YYEEEE. V dropped 5 bases and J dropped 2 bases, with 10 bases sitting between them. CDR3 amino acids: CASSVTENYGYTF. For the CDR3, the DNA is TGTGCCAGCAGTGTGACGGAAAACTATGGCTACACCTTC.

The chain carries TRBV5-5 and TRBJ2-2, with D perhaps TRBD1 (6 bases). V was shortened by 0 bases and J by 4 bases, with 7 bases between the two germline ends. This CDR3 is 14 amino acids long. Germline V gene lookup returns CDR1 SGHKS and CDR2 YYEKEE (reference sequence). CDR3 protein: CASSLGQATGELFF. The CDR3 DNA is TGTGCCAGCAGCTTGGGACAGGCCACCGGGGAGCTGTTTTTT.

This clone was picked up a small number of times. This chain connects TRBV6-1 to TRBJ1-4, with a weak D call TRBD1 (6 bases). Germline V lookup: CDR1 MNHNS, CDR2 SASEGT. The CDR3 runs to 15 residues. The V end was cut by 6 bases, the J end by 8 bases, with 19 bases between. CDR3 residues: CASRSRDKGEEKLFF. The CDR3, as DNA: TGTGCCAGCAGGTCCCGGGACAAGGGGGAGGAAAAACTGTTTTTT.

This clone was recorded only once. V usage is TRBV11-3 and J usage is TRBJ2-1; TRBD2 aligns across 8 bases. V was pared by 1 base and J by 1 base, with 6 bases of the junction left unmatched. CDR3 length: 17 residues. CDR1 is SGHNT and CDR2 is YENEEA in the germline V gene. DNA for the CDR3: TGTGCCAGCAGCTTAGGGTCAACTAGCGGTTCCTACAATGAGCAGTTCTTC. Encoded protein: CASSLGSTSGSYNEQFF.

A remark on this clone: The junction and the germline gene differ at one end; a read error may be behind it. The V call is TRBV10-3, the J call TRBJ2-5; no clear D. CDR1 ENHRY and CDR2 SYGVKD come from the germline V gene. This CDR3 is built from 15 residues. The CDR3 sequence is CASSYGVDRQETQYF. In DNA, the CDR3 is TGTGCCAGCAGTTACGGAGTTGACCGCCAAGAGACCCAGTACTTC.

As concerns this clone: A read error may produce the germline difference seen at one junction end. As DNA, the CDR3 is TGCAGCGCTTGGATGGAGGGAGCATCGGTAGCCTTC. Translation gives CSAWMEGASVAF. The genes are TRBV29-1 and TRBJ1-2; D remains ambiguous. Germline assignment: CDR1 SQVTM and CDR2 ANQGSEA. This CDR3 has 12 residues. The whole variable domain, remainder taken from reference TRBV29-1 and TRBJ1-2, is SAVISQKPSRDICQRGTSLTIQCQVDSQVTMMFWYRQQPGQSLTLIATANQGSEATYESGFVIDKFPISRPNLTFSTLTVSNMSPEDSSIYLCSAWMEGASVAFGSGTRLTVV.